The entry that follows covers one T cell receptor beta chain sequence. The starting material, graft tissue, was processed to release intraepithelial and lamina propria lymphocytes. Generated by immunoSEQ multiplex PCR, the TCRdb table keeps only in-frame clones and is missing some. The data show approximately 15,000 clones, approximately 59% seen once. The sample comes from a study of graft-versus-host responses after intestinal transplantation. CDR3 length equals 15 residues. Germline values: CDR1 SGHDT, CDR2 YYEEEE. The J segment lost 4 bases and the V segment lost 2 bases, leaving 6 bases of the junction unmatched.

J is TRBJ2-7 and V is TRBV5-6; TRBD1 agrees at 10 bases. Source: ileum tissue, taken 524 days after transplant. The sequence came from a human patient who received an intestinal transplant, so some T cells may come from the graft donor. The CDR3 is CASSLSGTGAYEQYF. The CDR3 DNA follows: TGTGCCAGCAGCTTATCCGGGACAGGGGCGTACGAGCAGTACTTC. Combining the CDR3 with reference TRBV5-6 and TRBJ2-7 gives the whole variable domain DAGVTQSPTHLIKTRGQQVTLRCSPKSGHDTVSWYQQALGQGPQFIFQYYEEEERQRGNFPDRFSGHQFPNYSSELNVNALLLGDSALYLCASSLSGTGAYEQYFGPGTRLTVT.